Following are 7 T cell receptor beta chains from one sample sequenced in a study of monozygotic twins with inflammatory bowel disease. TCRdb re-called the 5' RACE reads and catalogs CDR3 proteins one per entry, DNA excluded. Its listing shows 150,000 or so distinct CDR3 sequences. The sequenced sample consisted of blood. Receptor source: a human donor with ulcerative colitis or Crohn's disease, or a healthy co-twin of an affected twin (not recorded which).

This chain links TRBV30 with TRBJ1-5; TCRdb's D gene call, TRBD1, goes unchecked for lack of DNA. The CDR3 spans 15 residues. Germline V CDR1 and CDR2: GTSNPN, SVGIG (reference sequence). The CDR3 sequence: CAWSVGDRANQPQHF.

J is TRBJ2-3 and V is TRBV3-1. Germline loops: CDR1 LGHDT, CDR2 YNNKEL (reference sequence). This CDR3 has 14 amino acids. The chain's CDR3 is CASSQGVVPDTQYF.

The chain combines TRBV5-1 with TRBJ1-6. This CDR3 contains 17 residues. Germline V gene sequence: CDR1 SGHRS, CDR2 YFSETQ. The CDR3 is CASSLESGSSYNSPLHF.

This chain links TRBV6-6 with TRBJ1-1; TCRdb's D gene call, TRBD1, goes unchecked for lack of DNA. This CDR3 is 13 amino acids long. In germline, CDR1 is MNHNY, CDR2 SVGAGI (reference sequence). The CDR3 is CASSGPGQTEAFF.

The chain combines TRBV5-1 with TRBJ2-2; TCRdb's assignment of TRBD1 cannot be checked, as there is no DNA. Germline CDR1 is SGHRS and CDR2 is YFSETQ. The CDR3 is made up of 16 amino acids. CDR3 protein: CASSFNRGPNTGELFF. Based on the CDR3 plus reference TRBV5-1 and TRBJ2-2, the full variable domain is KAGVTQTPRYLIKTRGQQVTLSCSPISGHRSVSWYQQTPGQGLQFLFEYFSETQRNKGNFPGRFSGRQFSNSRSEMNVSTLELGDSALYLCASSFNRGPNTGELFFGEGSRLTVL.

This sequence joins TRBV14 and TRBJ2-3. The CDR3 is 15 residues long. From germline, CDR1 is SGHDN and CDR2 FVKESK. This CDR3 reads CASSQGISSTDTQYF. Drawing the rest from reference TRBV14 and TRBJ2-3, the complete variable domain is EAGVTQFPSHSVIEKGQTVTLRCDPISGHDNLYWYRRVMGKEIKFLLHFVKESKQDESGMPNNRFLAERTGGTYSTLKVQPAELEDSGVYFCASSQGISSTDTQYFGPGTRLTVL.

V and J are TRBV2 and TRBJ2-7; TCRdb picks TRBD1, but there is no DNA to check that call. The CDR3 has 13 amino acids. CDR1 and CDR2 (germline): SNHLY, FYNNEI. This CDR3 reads CASSRVSAYEQYF.